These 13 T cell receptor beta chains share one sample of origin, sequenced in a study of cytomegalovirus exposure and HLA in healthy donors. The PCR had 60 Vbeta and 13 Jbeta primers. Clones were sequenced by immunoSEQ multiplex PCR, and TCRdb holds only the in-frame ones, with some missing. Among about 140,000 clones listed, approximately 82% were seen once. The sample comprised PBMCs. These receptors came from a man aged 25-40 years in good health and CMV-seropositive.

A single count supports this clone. CDR3 loop: CASSYDRDPNQETQYF. The CDR3, as DNA: TGTGCCAGCAGTTACGACAGGGACCCGAACCAAGAGACCCAGTACTTC. The J gene is TRBJ2-5, the V gene TRBV6-6, with 7 bases fitting TRBD1. Trimming cost V 2 bases and J 0 bases; bases outside gene matches: 6. Germline lookup yields CDR1 MNHNY and CDR2 SVGAGI (reference sequence). This CDR3 region has 16 residues.

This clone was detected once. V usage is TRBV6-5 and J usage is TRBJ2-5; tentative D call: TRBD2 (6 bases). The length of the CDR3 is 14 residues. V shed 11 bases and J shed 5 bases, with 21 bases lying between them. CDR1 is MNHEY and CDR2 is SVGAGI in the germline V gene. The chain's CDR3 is CAAGRGSIGETQYF. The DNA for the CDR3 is TGTGCCGCTGGACGGGGGTCGATAGGGGAGACCCAGTACTTC.

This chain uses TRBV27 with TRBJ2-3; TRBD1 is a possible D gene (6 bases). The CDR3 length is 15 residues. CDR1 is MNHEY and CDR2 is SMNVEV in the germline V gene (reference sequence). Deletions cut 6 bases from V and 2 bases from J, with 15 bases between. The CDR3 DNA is TGTGCCAGCAGCCTGGGGGCACTCATCACAGATACGCAGTATTTT. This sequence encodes CASSLGALITDTQYF.

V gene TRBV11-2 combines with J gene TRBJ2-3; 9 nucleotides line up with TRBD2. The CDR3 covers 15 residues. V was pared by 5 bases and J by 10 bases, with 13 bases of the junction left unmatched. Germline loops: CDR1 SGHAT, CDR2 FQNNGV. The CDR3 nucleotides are TGTGCCAGCAGCCCCTCGCGGGGGGGGACATCAGCGCAGTATTTT. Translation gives CASSPSRGGTSAQYF.

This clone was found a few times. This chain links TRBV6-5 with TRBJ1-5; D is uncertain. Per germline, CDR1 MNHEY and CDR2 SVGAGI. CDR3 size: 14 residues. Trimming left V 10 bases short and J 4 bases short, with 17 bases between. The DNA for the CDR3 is TGTGCCACCTCCCGGGTTGCTGCAAATCAGCCCCAGCATTTT. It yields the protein CATSRVAANQPQHF.

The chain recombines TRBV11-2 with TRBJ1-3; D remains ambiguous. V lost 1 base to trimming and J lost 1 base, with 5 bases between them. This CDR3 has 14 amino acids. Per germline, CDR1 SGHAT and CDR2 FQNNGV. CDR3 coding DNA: TGTGCCAGCAGCTTAGTTTCGTCTGGAAACACCATATATTTT. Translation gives CASSLVSSGNTIYF.

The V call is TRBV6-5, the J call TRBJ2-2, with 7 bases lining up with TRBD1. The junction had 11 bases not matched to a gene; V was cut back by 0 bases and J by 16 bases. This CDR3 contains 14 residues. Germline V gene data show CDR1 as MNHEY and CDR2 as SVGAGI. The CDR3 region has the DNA TGTGCCAGCAGTTACTCGTTCCGACAGGGACATCAGTTTTTT. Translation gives CASSYSFRQGHQFF.

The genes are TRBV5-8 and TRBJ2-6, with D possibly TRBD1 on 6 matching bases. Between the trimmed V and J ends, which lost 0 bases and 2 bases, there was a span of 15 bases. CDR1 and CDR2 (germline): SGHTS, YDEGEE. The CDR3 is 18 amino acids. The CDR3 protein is CASSLGQALPPGANVLTF. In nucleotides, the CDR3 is TGTGCCAGCAGCTTGGGACAGGCCCTCCCCCCTGGGGCCAACGTCCTGACTTTC.

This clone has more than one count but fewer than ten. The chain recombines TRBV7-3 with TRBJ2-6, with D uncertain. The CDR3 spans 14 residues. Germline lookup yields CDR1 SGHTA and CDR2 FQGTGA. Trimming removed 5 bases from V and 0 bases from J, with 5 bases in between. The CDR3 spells CASSPNSGANVLTF. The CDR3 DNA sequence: TGTGCCAGCAGCCCTAACTCTGGGGCCAACGTCCTGACTTTC.

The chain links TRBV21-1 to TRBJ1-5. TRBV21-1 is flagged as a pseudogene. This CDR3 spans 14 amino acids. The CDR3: CASSRSRGRQPQHF. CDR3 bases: TGTGCCAGCAGCAGGTCCCGGGGTCGTCAGCCCCAGCATTTT.

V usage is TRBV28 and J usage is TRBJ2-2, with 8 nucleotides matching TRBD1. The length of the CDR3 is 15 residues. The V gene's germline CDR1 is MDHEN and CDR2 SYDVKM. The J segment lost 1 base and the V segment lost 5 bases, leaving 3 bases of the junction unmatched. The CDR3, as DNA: TGTGCCAGCAGTACCGGACAGGGGAACACCGGGGAGCTGTTTTTT. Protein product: CASSTGQGNTGELFF.

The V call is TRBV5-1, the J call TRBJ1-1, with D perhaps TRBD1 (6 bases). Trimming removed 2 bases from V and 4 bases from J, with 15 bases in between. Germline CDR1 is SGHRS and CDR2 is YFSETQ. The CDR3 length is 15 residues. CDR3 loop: CASSLTHRVGTEAFF. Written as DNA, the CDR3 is TGCGCCAGCAGCTTAACCCACAGGGTAGGCACTGAAGCTTTCTTT.

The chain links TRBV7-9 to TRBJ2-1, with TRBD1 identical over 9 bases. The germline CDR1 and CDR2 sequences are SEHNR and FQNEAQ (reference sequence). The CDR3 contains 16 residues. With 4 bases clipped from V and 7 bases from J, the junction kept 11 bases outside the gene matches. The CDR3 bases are TGTGCCAGCAGCTCTCTCAGGGACAGGGAGCGAAATGAGCAGTTCTTC. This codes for CASSSLRDRERNEQFF.